The rows below give T cell receptor beta chains drawn from one sample of a study of T cell changes during pregnancy in multiple sclerosis. Produced via immunoSEQ multiplex PCR; TCRdb's table is partial and in-frame only. The sample includes tens of thousands of clones, around nine tenths of them seen just once. Material: CD8+ T cells from peripheral blood mononuclear cells, obtained before pregnancy. These receptors all come from a female donor with multiple sclerosis, enrolled in a pregnancy study. The CDR3 runs from the conserved cysteine through the conserved F or W. The order of the fields is D gene, clone size, J gene, V gene, CDR3 protein, CDR3 DNA. The D gene is left open where the match is weak. Clone size is shown for a subset of rows, as once, few, many or a class of expanded clone.

TRBD2 | - | TRBJ2-1 | TRBV27 | CASRDSGGAGDEQFF | TGTGCCAGCAGGGATAGCGGGGGGGCCGGGGATGAGCAGTTCTTC
- | - | TRBJ2-7 | TRBV23-1 | CASSQLWRADSYEQYF | TGCGCCAGCAGTCAATTGTGGAGAGCTGATTCCTACGAGCAGTACTTC
TRBD1 | - | TRBJ2-7 | TRBV4-3 | CASSQDRGGSYEQYF | TGCGCCAGCAGCCAAGATAGAGGGGGCAGCTACGAGCAGTACTTC
TRBD2 | once | TRBJ2-7 | TRBV6-6 | CASSSGGTSTYEQYF | TGTGCCAGCAGTTCCGGCGGGACTAGCACCTACGAGCAGTACTTC
- | - | TRBJ1-2 | TRBV6-5 | CASSPDSPNYGYTF | TGTGCCAGCAGTCCGGACAGCCCTAACTATGGCTACACCTTC
TRBD2 | - | TRBJ2-3 | TRBV4-3 | CASSQDGLAGADTQYF | TGCGCCAGCAGCCAAGATGGCCTAGCGGGAGCAGATACGCAGTATTTT
- | once | TRBJ2-1 | TRBV5-1 | CASSLAPGEQFF | TGCGCCAGCAGCTTGGCCCCGGGTGAGCAGTTCTTC
- | - | TRBJ1-5 | TRBV19 | CASSPRQLLSQPQHF | TGTGCCAGTAGCCCACGACAGCTTCTAAGTCAGCCCCAGCATTTT
- | - | TRBJ2-5 | TRBV7-6 | CASSVTNRERETQYF | TGTGCCAGCAGCGTCACCAACAGGGAAAGGGAGACCCAGTACTTC
TRBD1 | - | TRBJ2-3 | TRBV7-8 | CASSLDRGWGTDTQYF | TGTGCCAGCAGCTTAGACAGGGGATGGGGTACAGATACGCAGTATTTT
TRBD2 | - | TRBJ2-2 | TRBV9 | CASSGSGGWNTGELFF | TGTGCCAGCAGCGGTAGCGGGGGGTGGAACACCGGGGAGCTGTTTTTT
- | - | TRBJ2-7 | TRBV28 | CASSLTGSSYEQYF | TGTGCCAGCAGTTTAACAGGTAGCTCCTACGAGCAGTACTTC
- | - | TRBJ2-1 | TRBV6-5 | CASSPGLMNEQFF | TGTGCCAGCAGTCCGGGACTCATGAATGAGCAGTTCTTC
TRBD1 | - | TRBJ1-4 | TRBV6-5 | CASSYGQGGEKLFF | TGTGCCAGCAGTTACGGACAAGGGGGCGAAAAACTGTTTTTT
- | - | TRBJ2-7 | TRBV7-7 | CASSLEGAYEQYF | TGTGCCAGCAGCTTAGAGGGGGCCTACGAGCAGTACTTC
TRBD1 | once | TRBJ1-2 | TRBV29-1 | CSVVATGYGYTF | TGCAGCGTTGTAGCGACAGGGTATGGCTACACCTTC
- | - | TRBJ1-4 | TRBV9 | CASSSGGQYNEKLFF | TGTGCCAGCAGCTCGGGGGGTCAGTATAATGAAAAACTGTTTTTT